What follows describes a single TCR beta chain. The data originate from a study of blood T cell repertoires in COVID-19. Authors' processing steps: Nucleated cell number was recorded as an estimate derived from reference gene primer amplification. Data came from immunoSEQ multiplex PCR; TCRdb stores just in-frame clones and leaves some out. D and trimming were read from the DNA, whereas the V and J calls and clone size are those reported in that table. The table lists 200,000 to 250,000 clones, approximately 81% of them singletons. Looked up from germline, CDR1 is KGHDR and CDR2 is SFDVKD. V lost 4 bases and J lost 2, with 4 bases in between. The CDR3 extends over 12 amino acids.

This TCR derives from a woman of 80 years or more with acute or convalescent COVID-19. This chain connects TRBV24-1 to TRBJ1-1; no clear D gene. The source material was peripheral blood. As DNA, the CDR3 is TGTGCCACCAGTGACTCCAACACTGAAGCTTTCTTT. It specifies CATSDSNTEAFF.